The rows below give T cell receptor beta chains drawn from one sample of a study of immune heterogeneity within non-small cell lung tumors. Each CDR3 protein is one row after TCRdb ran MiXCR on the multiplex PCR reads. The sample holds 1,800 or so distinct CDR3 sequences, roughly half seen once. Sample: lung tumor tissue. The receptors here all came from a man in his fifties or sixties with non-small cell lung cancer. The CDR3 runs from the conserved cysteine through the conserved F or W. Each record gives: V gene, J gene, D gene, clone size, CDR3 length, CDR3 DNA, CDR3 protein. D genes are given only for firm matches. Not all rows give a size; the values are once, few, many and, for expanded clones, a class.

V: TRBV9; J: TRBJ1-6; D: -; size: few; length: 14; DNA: TGTGCCAGCAGCGTAAGGGCCTTTAATTCACCCCTCCACTTT; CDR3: CASSVRAFNSPLHF
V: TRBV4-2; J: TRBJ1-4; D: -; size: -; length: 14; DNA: TGTGCCAGCAGCCTGGGGCAGAGGAATGAAAAACTGTTTTTT; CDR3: CASSLGQRNEKLFF
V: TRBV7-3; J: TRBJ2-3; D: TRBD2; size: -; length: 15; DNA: TGTGCCAGCAGCTTGGGACTAGGGCCGGCAGATACGCAGTATTTT; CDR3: CASSLGLGPADTQYF
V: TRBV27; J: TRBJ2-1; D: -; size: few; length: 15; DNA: TGTGCCAGCAGTTTAACTCATGGGGAAAACAATGAGCAGTTCTTC; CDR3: CASSLTHGENNEQFF
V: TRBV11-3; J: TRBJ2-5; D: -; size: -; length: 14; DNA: TGTGCCAGCAGCTTAGGGGGACCCCGCGGGACCCAGTACTTC; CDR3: CASSLGGPRGTQYF
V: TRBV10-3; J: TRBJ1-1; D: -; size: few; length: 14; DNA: TGTGCCATCAGTGGCGACAGCATTAACACTGAAGCTTTCTTT; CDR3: CAISGDSINTEAFF
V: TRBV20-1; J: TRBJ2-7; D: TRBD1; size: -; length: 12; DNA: TGCAGTGCCCGCCGGGACAGGGAAGAGCAGTACTTC; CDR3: CSARRDREEQYF
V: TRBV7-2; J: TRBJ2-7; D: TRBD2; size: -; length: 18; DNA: TGTGCCAGCAGCCTTCTAGCGGGAGGTGTGGTGAGAGCCTACGAGCAGTACTTC; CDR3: CASSLLAGGVVRAYEQYF
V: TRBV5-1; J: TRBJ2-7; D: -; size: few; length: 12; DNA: TGCGCCAGCAGCTTAGGGGACTACGAGCAGTACTTC; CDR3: CASSLGDYEQYF
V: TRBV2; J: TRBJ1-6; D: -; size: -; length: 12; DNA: TGTGCCAGCAGTCCCGGGACTTCTTTTTTCCACTTT; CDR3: CASSPGTSFFHF
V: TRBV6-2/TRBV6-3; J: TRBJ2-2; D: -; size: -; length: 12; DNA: TGTGCCAGCAGTTACGCCACCGGGGAGCTGTTTTTT; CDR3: CASSYATGELFF
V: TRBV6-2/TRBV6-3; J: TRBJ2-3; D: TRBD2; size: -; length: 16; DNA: TGTGCCAGCAAATCGGGACTAGCGGGAGGGACAGATACGCAGTATTTT; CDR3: CASKSGLAGGTDTQYF
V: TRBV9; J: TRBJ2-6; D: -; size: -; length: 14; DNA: TGTGCCAGCAGCGTTGGGGCTGGGGCCAACGTCCTGACTTTC; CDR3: CASSVGAGANVLTF
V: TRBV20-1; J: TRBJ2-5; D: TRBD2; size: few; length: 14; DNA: TGCAGTGCCTTAGTAGCGGGAGATGCAGAGACCCAGTACTTC; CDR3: CSALVAGDAETQYF
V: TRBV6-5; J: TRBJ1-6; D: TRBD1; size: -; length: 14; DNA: TGTGTCAGCAGTTACCGACAGGGAAATTCACCCCTCCACTTT; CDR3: CVSSYRQGNSPLHF
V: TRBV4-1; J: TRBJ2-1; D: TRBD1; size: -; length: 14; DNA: TGCGCCAGCAGCCGGGTGGGACAGTACAATGAGCAGTTCTTC; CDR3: CASSRVGQYNEQFF
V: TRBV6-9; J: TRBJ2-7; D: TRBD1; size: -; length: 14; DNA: TGTGCCAGCAGTTCCCGGGACAGAACCTACGAGCAGTACTTC; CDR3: CASSSRDRTYEQYF
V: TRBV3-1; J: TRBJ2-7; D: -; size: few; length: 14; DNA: TGTGCCAGCAGCCAAGGCAAAAGCTCCTACGAGCAGTACTTC; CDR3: CASSQGKSSYEQYF
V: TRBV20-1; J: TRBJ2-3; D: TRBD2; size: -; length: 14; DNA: TGCAGTGCTAGAACTAGCGGGAGCAGGAATACGCAGTATTTT; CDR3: CSARTSGSRNTQYF
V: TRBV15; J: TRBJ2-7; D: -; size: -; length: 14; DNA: TGTGCCACCAGCAGAGCTGGGACTGCCTACGAGCAGTACTTC; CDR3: CATSRAGTAYEQYF
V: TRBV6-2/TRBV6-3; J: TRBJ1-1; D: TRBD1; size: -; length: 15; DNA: TGTGCCAGCAGTCAAAACAGGGGGCGCTGGACTGAAGCTTTCTTT; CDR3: CASSQNRGRWTEAFF
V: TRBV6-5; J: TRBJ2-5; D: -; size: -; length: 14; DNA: TGTGCCAGCAGTTACTCCCCGGGAATCGAGACCCAGTACTTC; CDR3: CASSYSPGIETQYF
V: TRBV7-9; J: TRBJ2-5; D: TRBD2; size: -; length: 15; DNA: TGTGCCAGCAGCCTAAGACTAGCGGGGGCAGAGACCCAGTACTTC; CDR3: CASSLRLAGAETQYF
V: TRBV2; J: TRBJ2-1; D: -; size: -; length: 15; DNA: TGTGCCAGCAGTGAAATGGGAGAACCCTACAATGAGCAGTTCTTC; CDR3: CASSEMGEPYNEQFF
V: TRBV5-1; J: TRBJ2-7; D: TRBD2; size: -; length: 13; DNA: TGCGCCAGCAGCACCGGGACTAGCGGGTCGAAGTACTTC; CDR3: CASSTGTSGSKYF
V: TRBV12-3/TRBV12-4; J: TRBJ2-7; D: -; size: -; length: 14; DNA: TGTGCCAGCAGAAACCTCGGGCGGACCTACGAGCAGTACTTC; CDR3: CASRNLGRTYEQYF
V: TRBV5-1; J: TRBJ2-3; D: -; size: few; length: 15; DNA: TGCGCCAGCAGCTTGAGGCTAGGTCCCACAGATACGCAGTATTTT; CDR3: CASSLRLGPTDTQYF
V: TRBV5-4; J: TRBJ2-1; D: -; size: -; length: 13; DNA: TGTGCCAGCAGCCGGGGACTCCACAATGAGCAGTTCTTC; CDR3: CASSRGLHNEQFF
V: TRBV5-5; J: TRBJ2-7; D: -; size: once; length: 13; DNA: TGTGCCAGCAGCCAGGGCGACTCCTACGAGCAGTACTTC; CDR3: CASSQGDSYEQYF
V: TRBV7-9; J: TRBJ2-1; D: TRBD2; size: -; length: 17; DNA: TGTGCCAGCAGCTCGATAGCGGGGCTAAGCTCCTACAATGAGCAGTTCTTC; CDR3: CASSSIAGLSSYNEQFF
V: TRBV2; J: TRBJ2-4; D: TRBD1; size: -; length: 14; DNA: TGTGCCAGCAGGAATCTAGGGGGCGAAAACATTCAGTACTTC; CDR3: CASRNLGGENIQYF
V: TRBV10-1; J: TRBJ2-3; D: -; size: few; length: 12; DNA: TGCGCCAGCAGTGAGTCAGGTGGTACGCAGTATTTT; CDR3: CASSESGGTQYF
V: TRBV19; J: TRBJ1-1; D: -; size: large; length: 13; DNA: TGTGCCAGTTCGTCGGGCGGTGACACTGAAGCTTTCTTT; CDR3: CASSSGGDTEAFF
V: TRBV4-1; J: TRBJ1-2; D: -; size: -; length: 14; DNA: TGCGCCAGCAGCCAAGATCCGGCCAACTATGGCTACACCTTC; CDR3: CASSQDPANYGYTF
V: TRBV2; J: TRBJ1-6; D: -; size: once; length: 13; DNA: TGTGCCAGCAAGGGTCAGGAATATTCACCCCTCCACTTT; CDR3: CASKGQEYSPLHF
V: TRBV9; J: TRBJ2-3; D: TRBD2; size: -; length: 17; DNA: TGTGCCAGCAGCGTAGAAGCCCTCGGAGCGGGAAGTCTACAGCAGTATTTT; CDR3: CASSVEALGAGSLQQYF
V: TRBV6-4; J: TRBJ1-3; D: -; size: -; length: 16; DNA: TGTGCCAGCAGTGTCTTGAGGGACCTCAGGGGAAACACCATATATTTT; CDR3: CASSVLRDLRGNTIYF
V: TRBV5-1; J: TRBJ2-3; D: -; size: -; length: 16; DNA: TGCGCCAGCAGCTTGGCCCCACTAGCCGGGGGAGATACGCAGTATTTT; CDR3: CASSLAPLAGGDTQYF
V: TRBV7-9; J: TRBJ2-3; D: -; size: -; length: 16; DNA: TGTGCCAGCAGCTTAGTTGGCGGCGGGGCCCCAGATACGCAGTATTTT; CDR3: CASSLVGGGAPDTQYF
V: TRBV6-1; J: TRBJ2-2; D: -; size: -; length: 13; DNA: TGTGCCAGCAGTGATTTAGGCACCGGGGAGCTGTTTTTT; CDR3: CASSDLGTGELFF
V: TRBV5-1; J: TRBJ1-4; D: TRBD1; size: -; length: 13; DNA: TGCGCCAGCAGCGGGACAGGATACGAAAAACTGTTTTTT; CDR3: CASSGTGYEKLFF
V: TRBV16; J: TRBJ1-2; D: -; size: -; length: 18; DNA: TGTGCCAGCAGCTCCCCGGTCTTAGGGGTGACAAATAACTATGGCTACACCTTC; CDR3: CASSSPVLGVTNNYGYTF